What follows describes a single T cell receptor beta chain. The antigen remains undetermined. Every TCR beta cDNA library bore unique molecular identifiers. The source material, 1 to 10 million T cells, gave rise to approximately 520,000 cDNA molecules. TCRdb independently ran MiXCR on the PCR reads; one entry per CDR3 protein. Found here are 650,000 to 850,000 distinct CDR3 sequences, roughly 50% of them singletons; the top ten hold under 6%. This sample was taken from a study of post-analysis software for immune sequencing data. The overall study: Relapsing-remitting, secondary progressive and progressive-relapsing forms made up the multiple sclerosis disease courses. Study-wide points: Comparison with controls showed significantly lower normalized Chao1 diversity in multiple sclerosis patients. When the samples were clustered directly with F measure, those that had been prepared in the same batch showed strong co-clustering.

This receptor was taken from a girl aged 5-17 years with multiple sclerosis. Specimen: blood.

The CDR3: CASSLSGAVQETQFF. The CDR3 nucleotides are TGTGCCAGCAGCTTATCGGGAGCGGTCCAAGAGACCCAGTTCTTC. This rearrangement joins TRBV7-9 to TRBJ2-5, with D maybe TRBD2 (6 bases). The DNA end is more similar to TRBJ2-1, so the J call may be wrong. The V gene's germline CDR1 is SEHNR and CDR2 FQNEAQ (reference sequence). The CDR3 runs 15 residues.